Shown below are 4 T cell receptor beta chains from a single sample sequenced in a study of cytomegalovirus exposure and HLA in healthy donors. The PCR used 60 Vbeta and 13 Jbeta primers. TCRdb's table, derived via immunoSEQ multiplex PCR, lists solely in-frame clones and lacks some. The table has 95,000 to 150,000 clones, 15% to 19% seen once. The sample was PBMCs. These TCRs come from a woman aged 18 to 35 in good health and CMV-seronegative.

This clone was seen a handful of times. This chain connects TRBV7-2 to TRBJ2-3; TRBD2 matches at 10 bases. Per germline, CDR1 SGHTA and CDR2 FQGNSA. With 4 bases clipped from V and 3 bases from J, the junction kept 7 bases outside the gene matches. The CDR3 runs 16 residues. This chain's CDR3 is CASSSQWGLATDTQYF. The CDR3 DNA follows: TGTGCCAGCAGCTCACAGTGGGGACTAGCGACAGATACGCAGTATTTT.

CDR3 in DNA: TGTGCCAGCAGTTACTCGTTACAGGGGGCTCTAAGAGGCTACACCTTC. It specifies CASSYSLQGALRGYTF. The J gene is TRBJ1-2, the V gene TRBV6-5; 9 bases match TRBD1. The trim removed 0 bases at V and 8 bases at J, leaving 10 bases unmatched. The CDR3 is 16 amino acids. Germline assignment: CDR1 MNHEY and CDR2 SVGAGI.

This clone has more than one count but fewer than ten. V and J are TRBV27 and TRBJ2-3, with D tentatively TRBD2 (6 bases). Trimming shortened V by 11 bases and J by 1 base, and 13 bases separated the two germline ends. CDR1 is MNHEY and CDR2 is SMNVEV in the germline V gene (reference sequence). This CDR3 contains 13 residues. The CDR3 reads CAAQGGGTDTQYF. The CDR3 DNA reads as TGTGCCGCCCAGGGAGGAGGCACAGATACGCAGTATTTT.

This clone has more than one count but fewer than ten. The J gene is TRBJ1-2, the V gene TRBV5-4; 8 nucleotides agree with TRBD1. Trimming at V came to 4 bases and at J to 4 bases, leaving 6 bases not matched to a gene. Germline assignment: CDR1 SGHNT and CDR2 YYREEE (reference sequence). This CDR3 comprises 14 residues. Written as DNA, the CDR3 is TGTGCCAGCAGCGCGGGACAGGAGGTCTATGGCTACACCTTC. Residues: CASSAGQEVYGYTF.